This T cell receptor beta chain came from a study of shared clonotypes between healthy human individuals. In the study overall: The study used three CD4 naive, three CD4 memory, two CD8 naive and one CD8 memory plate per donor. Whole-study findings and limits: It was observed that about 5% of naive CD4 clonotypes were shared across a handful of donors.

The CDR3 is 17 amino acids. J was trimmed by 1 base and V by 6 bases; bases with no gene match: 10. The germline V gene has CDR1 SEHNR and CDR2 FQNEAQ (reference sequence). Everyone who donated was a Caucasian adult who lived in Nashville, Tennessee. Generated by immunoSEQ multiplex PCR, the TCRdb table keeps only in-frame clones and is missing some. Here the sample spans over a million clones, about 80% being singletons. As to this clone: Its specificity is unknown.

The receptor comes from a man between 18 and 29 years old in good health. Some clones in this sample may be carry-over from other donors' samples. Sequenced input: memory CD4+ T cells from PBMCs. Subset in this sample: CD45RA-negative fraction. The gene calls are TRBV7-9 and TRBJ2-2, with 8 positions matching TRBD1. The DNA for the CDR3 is TGTGCCAGCAGTCGCAGTTCCGGGACAGGGAACACCGGGGAGCTGTTTTTT. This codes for CASSRSSGTGNTGELFF.